The clone carrying this T cell receptor (beta chain) was seen just once. The data derive from a study of sequential checkpoint blockade in melanoma. At the level of the study: 85 to 95 pretreatment tumor DNA samples were TCRβ immunosequenced.

The data were produced by immunoSEQ multiplex PCR, yet TCRdb's version contains in-frame clones alone and is incomplete. The sample holds almost 9,500 clones; approximately 25% are singletons and the top ten take 20% to 25%. The CDR3 has 17 residues. V lost 5 bases, J lost 2 bases, and 11 bases stayed unmatched. Germline CDR1 LNHDA, CDR2 SQIVND (reference sequence). Stated treatment: randomized to nivolumab then ipilimumab (arm A) or the reverse (arm B). DNA-damaging chemotherapy had not been given to any patient beforehand. This material consisted of tumor tissue (inferred from file names), taken from a patient given nivolumab and ipilimumab in sequence. V usage is TRBV19 and J usage is TRBJ1-3, with 8 bases lining up with TRBD1. This sequence was found in a human donor with melanoma. DNA for the CDR3: TGTGCCAGTAGTCTCACGGGACAGGACGAACCTGGAAACACCATATATTTT. It specifies CASSLTGQDEPGNTIYF.